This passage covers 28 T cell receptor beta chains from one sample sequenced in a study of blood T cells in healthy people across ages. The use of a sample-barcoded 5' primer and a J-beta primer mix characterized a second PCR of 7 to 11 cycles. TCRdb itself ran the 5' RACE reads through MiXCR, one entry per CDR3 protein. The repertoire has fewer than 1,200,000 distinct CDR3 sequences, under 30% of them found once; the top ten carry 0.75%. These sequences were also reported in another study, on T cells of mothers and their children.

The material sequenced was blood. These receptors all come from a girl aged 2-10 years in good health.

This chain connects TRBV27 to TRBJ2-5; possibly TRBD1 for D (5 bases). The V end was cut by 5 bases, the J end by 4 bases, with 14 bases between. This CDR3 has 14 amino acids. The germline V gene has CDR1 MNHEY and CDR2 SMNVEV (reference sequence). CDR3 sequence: CASSPDRIAETQYF. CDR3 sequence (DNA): TGTGCCAGCAGTCCCGACAGAATTGCAGAGACCCAGTACTTC.

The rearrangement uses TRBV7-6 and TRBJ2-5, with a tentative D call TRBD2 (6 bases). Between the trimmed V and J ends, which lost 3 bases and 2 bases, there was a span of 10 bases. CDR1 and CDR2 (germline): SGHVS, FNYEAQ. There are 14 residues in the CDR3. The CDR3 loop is CASSFWAGQETQYF. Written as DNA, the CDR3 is TGTGCCAGCAGCTTTTGGGCGGGGCAAGAGACCCAGTACTTC.

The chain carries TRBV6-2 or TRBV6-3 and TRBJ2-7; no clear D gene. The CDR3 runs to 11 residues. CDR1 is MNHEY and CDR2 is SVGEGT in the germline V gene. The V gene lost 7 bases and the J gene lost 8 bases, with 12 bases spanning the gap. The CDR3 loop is CASNTDFKQYF. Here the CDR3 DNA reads TGTGCCAGCAACACCGACTTTAAGCAGTACTTC.

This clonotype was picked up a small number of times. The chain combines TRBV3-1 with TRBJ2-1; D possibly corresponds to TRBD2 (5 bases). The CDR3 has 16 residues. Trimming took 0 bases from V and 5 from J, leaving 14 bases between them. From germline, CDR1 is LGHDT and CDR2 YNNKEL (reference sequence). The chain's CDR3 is CASSQEKLVGHNEQFF. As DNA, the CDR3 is TGTGCCAGCAGCCAAGAGAAACTAGTCGGCCACAATGAGCAGTTCTTC.

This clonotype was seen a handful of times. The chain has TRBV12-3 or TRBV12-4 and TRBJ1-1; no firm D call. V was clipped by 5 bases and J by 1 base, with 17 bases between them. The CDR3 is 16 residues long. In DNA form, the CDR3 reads TGTGCCAGCAGTCCACTGACTATTAACCGGAACACTGAAGCTTTCTTT. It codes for CASSPLTINRNTEAFF.

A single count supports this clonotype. CDR3 protein: CSARDGDRAVGELFF. The CDR3 DNA sequence: TGCAGTGCTAGAGATGGAGACAGGGCGGTCGGGGAGCTGTTTTTT. The gene calls are TRBV20-1 and TRBJ2-2, with 7 nucleotides matching TRBD1. V trimming: 0 bases; J trimming: 7 bases; junction bases outside the gene matches: 8. The CDR3 totals 15 residues. Germline assignment: CDR1 DFQATT and CDR2 SNEGSKA (reference sequence).

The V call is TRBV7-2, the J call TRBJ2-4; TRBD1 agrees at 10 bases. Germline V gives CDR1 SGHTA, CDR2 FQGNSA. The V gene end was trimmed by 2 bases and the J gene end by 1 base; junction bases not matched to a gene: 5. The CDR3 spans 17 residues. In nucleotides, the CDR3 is TGTGCCAGCAGCTTAACTCGACAGGGGGCTGCCAAAAACATTCAGTACTTC. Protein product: CASSLTRQGAAKNIQYF.

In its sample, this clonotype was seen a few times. DNA for the CDR3: TGTGCCACCAGTATCGGTAGCTCCTACGAGCAGTACTTC. Its translation is CATSIGSSYEQYF. The chain uses TRBV24-1 and TRBJ2-7; D is unclear. V was clipped by 6 bases and J by 0 bases, with 8 bases between them. Germline CDR1 is KGHDR and CDR2 is SFDVKD. There are 13 residues in the CDR3.

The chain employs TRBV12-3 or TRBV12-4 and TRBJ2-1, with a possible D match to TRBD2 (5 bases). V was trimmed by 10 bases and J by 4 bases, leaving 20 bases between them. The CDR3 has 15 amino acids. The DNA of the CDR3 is TGTGCCATCTTGAACCCTGGTGGGGAGTACAATGAGCAGTTCTTC. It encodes CAILNPGGEYNEQFF.

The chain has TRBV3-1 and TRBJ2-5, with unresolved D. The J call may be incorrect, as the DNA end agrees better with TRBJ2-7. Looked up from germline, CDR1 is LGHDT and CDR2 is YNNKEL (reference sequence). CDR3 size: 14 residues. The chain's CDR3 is CASSQDGEVYEQYF. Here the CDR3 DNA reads TGTGCCAGCAGCCAAGACGGTGAGGTCTACGAGCAGTACTTC.

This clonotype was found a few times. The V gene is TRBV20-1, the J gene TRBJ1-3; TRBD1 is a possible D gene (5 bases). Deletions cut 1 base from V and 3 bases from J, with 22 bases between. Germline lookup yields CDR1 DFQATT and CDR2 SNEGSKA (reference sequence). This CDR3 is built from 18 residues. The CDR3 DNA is TGCAGTGCTAGAGGGGGTTTGGGTGACAGCCGTTATGGAAACACCATATATTTT. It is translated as CSARGGLGDSRYGNTIYF.

In nucleotides, the CDR3 is TGTGCCACCAGTGACCCCGGGACAGCTCAAGAGACCCAGTACTTC. Encoded protein: CATSDPGTAQETQYF. The rearrangement joins TRBV24-1 to TRBJ2-5, with TRBD1 matching over 7 bases. V gave up 4 bases and J gave up 2 bases; unmatched junction bases: 6. Germline CDR1 reads KGHDR; CDR2 reads SFDVKD. The CDR3 contains 15 residues.

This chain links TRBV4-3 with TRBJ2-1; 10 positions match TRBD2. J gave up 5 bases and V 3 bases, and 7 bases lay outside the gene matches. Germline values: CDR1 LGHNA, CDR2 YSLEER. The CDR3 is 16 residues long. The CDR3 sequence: CASSHLAGAGDNEQFF. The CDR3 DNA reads TGCGCCAGCAGCCACCTAGCGGGGGCCGGGGACAATGAGCAGTTCTTC.

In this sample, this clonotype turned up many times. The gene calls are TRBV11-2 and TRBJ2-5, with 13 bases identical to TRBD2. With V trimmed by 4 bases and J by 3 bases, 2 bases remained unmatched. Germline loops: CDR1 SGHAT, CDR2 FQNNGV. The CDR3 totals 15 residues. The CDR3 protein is CASSSGLAGEETQYF. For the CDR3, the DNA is TGTGCCAGCAGCTCCGGACTAGCGGGGGAAGAGACCCAGTACTTC.

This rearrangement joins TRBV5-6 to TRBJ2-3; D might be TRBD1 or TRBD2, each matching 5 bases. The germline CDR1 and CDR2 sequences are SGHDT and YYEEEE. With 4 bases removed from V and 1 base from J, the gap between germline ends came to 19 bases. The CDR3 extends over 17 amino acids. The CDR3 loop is CASSPISIGTGTDTQYF. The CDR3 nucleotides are TGTGCCAGCAGCCCTATCTCGATCGGGACGGGCACAGATACGCAGTATTTT.

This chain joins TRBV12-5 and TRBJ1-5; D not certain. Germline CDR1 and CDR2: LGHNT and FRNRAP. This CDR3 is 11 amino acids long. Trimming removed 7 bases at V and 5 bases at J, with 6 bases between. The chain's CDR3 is CASDFDQPQHF. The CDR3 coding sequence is TGTGCTAGTGATTTCGATCAGCCCCAGCATTTT.

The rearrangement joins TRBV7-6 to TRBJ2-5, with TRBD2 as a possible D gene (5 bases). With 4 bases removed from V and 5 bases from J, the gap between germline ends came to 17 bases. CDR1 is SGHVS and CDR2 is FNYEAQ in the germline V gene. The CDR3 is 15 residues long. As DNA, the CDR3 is TGTGCCAGCAGCTACAGCTACGGGGTTGGGGAGACCCAGTACTTC. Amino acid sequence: CASSYSYGVGETQYF.

CDR3 DNA sequence: TGTGCCAGCAGCTTACCGGGGAGAGGAGGGCAGTTCTTC. It codes for CASSLPGRGGQFF. The chain is built from TRBV7-9 and TRBJ2-1; a possible D gene is TRBD2 (5 bases). CDR3 length: 13 amino acids. V lost 2 bases and J 12 bases, leaving 14 bases between the germline ends. Germline V CDR1 and CDR2: SEHNR, FQNEAQ (reference sequence).

CDR3 sequence: CASSLGGQGHEQYF. DNA of the CDR3: TGTGCCAGCAGTTTAGGGGGGCAGGGCCACGAGCAGTACTTC. The chain has TRBV27 and TRBJ2-7; perhaps D is TRBD1 or TRBD2 (6 bases each). There are 14 residues in the CDR3. Trimming cost V 2 bases and J 5 bases, with 13 bases left between them. The germline V gene encodes CDR1 MNHEY and CDR2 SMNVEV (reference sequence).

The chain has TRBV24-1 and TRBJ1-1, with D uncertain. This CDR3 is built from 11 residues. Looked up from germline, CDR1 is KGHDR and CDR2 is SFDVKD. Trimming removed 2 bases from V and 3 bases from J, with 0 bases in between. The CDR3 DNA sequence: TGTGCCACCAGTGATTACACTGAAGCTTTCTTT. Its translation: CATSDYTEAFF.

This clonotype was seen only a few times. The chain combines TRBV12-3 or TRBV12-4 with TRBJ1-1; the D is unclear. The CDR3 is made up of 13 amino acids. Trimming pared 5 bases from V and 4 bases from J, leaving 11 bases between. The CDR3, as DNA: TGTGCCAGCAGTGCGGGCGCGGGCACTGAAGCTTTCTTT. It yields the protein CASSAGAGTEAFF.

The CDR3 is CASSLSGTAKNIQYF. The DNA for the CDR3 is TGTGCCAGCAGTCTTAGCGGGACAGCCAAAAACATTCAGTACTTC. This chain links TRBV12-3 or TRBV12-4 with TRBJ2-4, with TRBD2 matching 8 bases. The CDR3 runs 15 residues. Unmatched junction bases numbered 3, after V lost 5 bases and J lost 0 bases.

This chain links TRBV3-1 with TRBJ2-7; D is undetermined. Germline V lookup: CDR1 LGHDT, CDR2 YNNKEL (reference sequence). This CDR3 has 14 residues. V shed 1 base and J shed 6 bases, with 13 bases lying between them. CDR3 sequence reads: CASSQVRSALEQYF. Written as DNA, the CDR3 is TGTGCCAGCAGCCAAGTTCGGTCGGCTCTCGAGCAGTACTTC.

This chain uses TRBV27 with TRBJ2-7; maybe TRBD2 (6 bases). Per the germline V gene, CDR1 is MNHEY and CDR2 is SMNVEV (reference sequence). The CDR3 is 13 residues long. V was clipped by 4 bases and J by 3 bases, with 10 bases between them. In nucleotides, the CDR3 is TGTGCCAGCAGTTATGCGGGGCTCTACGAGCAGTACTTC. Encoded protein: CASSYAGLYEQYF.

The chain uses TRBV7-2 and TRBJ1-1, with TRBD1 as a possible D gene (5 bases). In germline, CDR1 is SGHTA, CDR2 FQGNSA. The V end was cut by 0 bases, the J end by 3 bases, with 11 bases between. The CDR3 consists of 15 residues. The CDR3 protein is CASSLAGTAHTEAFF. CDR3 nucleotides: TGTGCCAGCAGCTTAGCGGGGACCGCTCACACTGAAGCTTTCTTT.

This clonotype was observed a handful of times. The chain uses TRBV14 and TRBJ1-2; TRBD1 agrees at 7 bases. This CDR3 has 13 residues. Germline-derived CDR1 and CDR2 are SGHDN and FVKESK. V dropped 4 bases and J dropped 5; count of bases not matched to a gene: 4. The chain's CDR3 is CASSLTTGYGYTF. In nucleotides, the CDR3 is TGTGCCAGCAGCCTAACGACAGGGTATGGCTACACCTTC. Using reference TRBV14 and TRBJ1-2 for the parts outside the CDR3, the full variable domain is EAGVTQFPSHSVIEKGQTVTLRCDPISGHDNLYWYRRVMGKEIKFLLHFVKESKQDESGMPNNRFLAERTGGTYSTLKVQPAELEDSGVYFCASSLTTGYGYTFGSGTRLTVV.

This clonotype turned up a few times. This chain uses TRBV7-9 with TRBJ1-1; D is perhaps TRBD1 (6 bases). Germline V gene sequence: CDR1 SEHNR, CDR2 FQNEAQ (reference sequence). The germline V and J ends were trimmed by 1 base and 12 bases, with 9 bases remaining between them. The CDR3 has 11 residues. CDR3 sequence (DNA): TGTGCCAGCAGCTTAGGACAGGAAACTTTCTTT. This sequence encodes CASSLGQETFF.

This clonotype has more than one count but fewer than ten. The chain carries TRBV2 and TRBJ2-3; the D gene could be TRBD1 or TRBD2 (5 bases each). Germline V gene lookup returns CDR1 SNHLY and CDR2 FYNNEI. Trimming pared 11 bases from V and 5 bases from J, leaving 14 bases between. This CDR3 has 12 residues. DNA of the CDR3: TGTGCCTCCCGGGACCGGCGAGATACGCAGTATTTT. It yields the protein CASRDRRDTQYF. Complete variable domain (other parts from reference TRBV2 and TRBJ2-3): EPEVTQTPSHQVTQMGQEVILRCVPISNHLYFYWYRQILGQKVEFLVSFYNNEISEKSEIFDDQFSVERPDGSNFTLKIRSTKLEDSAMYFCASRDRRDTQYFGPGTRLTVL.